These 30 T cell receptor beta chains were sequenced from one sample in a study of T cells in Graves' hyperthyroidism and ophthalmopathy. What was amplified from RNA transcripts were TCR beta CDR3 regions. Researchers ran a first-round RT-PCR on the TCR CDR3 using the HTBI primer set. MiXCR, run by TCRdb on the multiplex PCR reads, gives a single entry per CDR3 protein. The profile shows 200,000 or so distinct CDR3 sequences, about 15% of them singletons. Source material: blood. The receptors here all came from a woman between 50 and 59 years old with Graves' hyperthyroidism.

In this sample, this clonotype turned up many times. The rearrangement links TRBV7-9 to TRBJ2-1; 10 nucleotides match TRBD2. The CDR3 sequence is 14 residues long. J was trimmed by 5 bases and V by 3 bases; bases with no gene match: 1. Germline V gives CDR1 SEHNR, CDR2 FQNEAQ (reference sequence). The CDR3 region is CASSFGTSDNEQFF. The CDR3 DNA reads TGTGCCAGCAGCTTCGGGACTAGCGACAATGAGCAGTTCTTC.

The CDR3 is CASSHPGQGASGYEQYF. The CDR3, as DNA: TGTGCCAGCAGCCATCCGGGACAGGGGGCGTCAGGGTACGAGCAGTACTTC. The chain combines TRBV7-9 with TRBJ2-7; the match to TRBD1 covers 12 bases. Trimming cost V 5 bases and J 4 bases; bases outside gene matches: 12. Germline lookup yields CDR1 SEHNR and CDR2 FQNEAQ (reference sequence). The CDR3 has 17 amino acids.

This clonotype was counted only a few times. The rearrangement links TRBV4-1 to TRBJ1-2, with 7 positions matching TRBD1. V shed 2 bases and J 5 bases; nucleotides not matched to a gene: 11. Per germline, CDR1 MGHRA and CDR2 YSYEKL. This CDR3 contains 16 residues. The CDR3: CASSQRKRGRWYGYTF. CDR3 sequence (DNA): TGCGCCAGCAGCCAAAGGAAAAGGGGGCGGTGGTATGGCTACACCTTC.

CDR3 in amino acids: CSAWGSSGVSSYEQYF. CDR3 DNA: TGCAGTGCATGGGGGTCCAGCGGGGTCAGCTCCTACGAGCAGTACTTC. The chain couples TRBV20-1 to TRBJ2-7; 7 positions agree with TRBD2. CDR1 DFQATT and CDR2 SNEGSKA come from the germline V gene (reference sequence). CDR3 length: 16 residues. V was pared by 6 bases and J by 0 bases, with 14 bases of the junction left unmatched.

This clonotype showed up many times. This chain connects TRBV28 to TRBJ1-4; D remains ambiguous. The CDR3 extends over 15 amino acids. V shed 5 bases and J shed 5 bases, with 15 bases lying between them. Germline loops: CDR1 MDHEN, CDR2 SYDVKM. This chain's CDR3 is CASSVRPRMNEKLFF. The CDR3 nucleotides are TGTGCCAGCAGTGTACGGCCACGGATGAATGAAAAACTGTTTTTT.

The chain joins TRBV28 to TRBJ2-1; 11 bases fit TRBD2. V trimming: 5 bases; J trimming: 6 bases; junction bases outside the gene matches: 9. The CDR3 consists of 16 residues. Germline CDR1 and CDR2: MDHEN and SYDVKM. CDR3 residues: CASSPPGLAVFNEQFF. The CDR3, as DNA: TGTGCCAGCAGTCCCCCGGGACTAGCGGTCTTCAATGAGCAGTTCTTC. Based on the CDR3 plus reference TRBV28 and TRBJ2-1, the full variable domain is DVKVTQSSRYLVKRTGEKVFLECVQDMDHENMFWYRQDPGLGLRLIYFSYDVKMKEKGDIPEGYSVSREKKERFSLILESASTNQTSMYLCASSPPGLAVFNEQFFGPGTRLTVL.

This clonotype has a handful of counts. CDR3 DNA: TGTGCCAGCAGCCAATATTCTAGCGGGAGGAGGAGTACGCAGTATTTT. This translates into CASSQYSSGRRSTQYF. This sequence joins TRBV14 and TRBJ2-3; 11 nucleotides agree with TRBD2. The germline V gene has CDR1 SGHDN and CDR2 FVKESK. With V trimmed by 2 bases and J by 8 bases, 9 bases remained unmatched. The CDR3 runs 16 residues.

This clonotype has only a few counts. This chain joins TRBV12-3 or TRBV12-4 and TRBJ2-2; no reliable D call. The V end was cut by 5 bases, the J end by 7 bases, with 5 bases between. CDR3 length: 11 amino acids. CDR3 protein: CASSENGELFF. In DNA form, the CDR3 reads TGTGCCAGCAGTGAGAACGGGGAGCTGTTTTTT.

The table lists this clonotype with many counts. The CDR3 loop reads CASSPRTGNSYEQYF. The CDR3 nucleotides read TGTGCCAGCAGCCCGCGGACAGGGAACTCCTACGAGCAGTACTTC. The gene calls are TRBV7-2 and TRBJ2-7; 8 nucleotides line up with TRBD1. CDR3 size: 15 residues. Germline V gene data show CDR1 as SGHTA and CDR2 as FQGNSA. V gave up 5 bases and J gave up 0 bases; unmatched junction bases: 6.

The CDR3 is CASSLSHGNGNTIYF. DNA for the CDR3: TGTGCCAGCAGTTTATCTCACGGGAACGGAAACACCATATATTTT. This chain connects TRBV27 to TRBJ1-3; D unclear. The CDR3 extends over 15 amino acids. Between the trimmed V and J ends, which lost 0 bases and 4 bases, there was a span of 10 bases. In germline, CDR1 is MNHEY, CDR2 SMNVEV (reference sequence).

CDR3: CASSLRGANTGELFF. The CDR3 DNA follows: TGTGCCAGCAGTTTACGGGGGGCGAACACCGGGGAGCTGTTTTTT. The rearrangement links TRBV12-3 or TRBV12-4 to TRBJ2-2, with 7 bases fitting TRBD2. The CDR3 consists of 15 residues. V shed 2 bases, J shed 0 bases, and the junction held 0 bases outside the gene matches.

The rearrangement links TRBV30 to TRBJ2-7; tentatively, D is TRBD2 (5 bases). This CDR3 comprises 14 residues. Trimming took off 2 bases at V and 5 bases at J, with 16 bases between the two ends. Germline V CDR1 and CDR2: GTSNPN, SVGIG (reference sequence). CDR3 sequence reads: CAWSPTSLIDEQYF. DNA of the CDR3: TGTGCCTGGAGTCCCACTAGTCTTATCGACGAGCAGTACTTC. Based on the CDR3 plus reference TRBV30 and TRBJ2-7, the full variable domain is SQTIHQWPATLVQPVGSPLSLECTVEGTSNPNLYWYRQAAGRGLQLLFYSVGIGQISSEVPQNLSASRPQDRQFILSSKKLLLSDSGFYLCAWSPTSLIDEQYFGPGTRLTVT.

This sequence joins TRBV20-1 and TRBJ1-1, with D possibly being TRBD1 (6 bases). The ends were cut back, 6 bases at V and 5 bases at J, with 19 bases in the middle. The CDR3 runs to 14 residues. The germline V gene encodes CDR1 DFQATT and CDR2 SNEGSKA (reference sequence). The CDR3 here is CSAPKQGRVTEAFF. Here the CDR3 DNA reads TGCAGTGCCCCGAAGCAGGGGAGGGTGACTGAAGCTTTCTTT.

In its sample, this clonotype was seen many times. The chain is built from TRBV11-2 and TRBJ2-3; 9 bases fit TRBD2. The CDR3 has 16 amino acids. Germline V CDR1 and CDR2: SGHAT, FQNNGV. J lost 6 bases, V lost 5 bases, and 12 bases had no gene match. The CDR3 nucleotides are TGTGCCAGCAGCGAATCCGGGACTAGCTCTAGGGATACGCAGTATTTT. It translates to CASSESGTSSRDTQYF. Full variable domain (outside the CDR3, taken from reference TRBV11-2 and TRBJ2-3): EAGVAQSPRYKIIEKRQSVAFWCNPISGHATLYWYQQILGQGPKLLIQFQNNGVVDDSQLPKDRFSAERLKGVDSTLKIQPAKLEDSAVYLCASSESGTSSRDTQYFGPGTRLTVL.

There are a few counts of this clonotype. The chain joins TRBV20-1 to TRBJ1-1, with D perhaps TRBD1 (5 bases). Germline values: CDR1 DFQATT, CDR2 SNEGSKA (reference sequence). V shed 7 bases and J shed 4 bases, with 16 bases lying between them. This CDR3 comprises 13 residues. The CDR3 loop is CSEARSGGTEAFF. CDR3 DNA: TGCAGTGAAGCAAGAAGCGGGGGCACTGAAGCTTTCTTT.

In its sample, this clonotype was seen many times. The V gene is TRBV27, the J gene TRBJ2-1; D is undetermined. CDR1 and CDR2 (germline): MNHEY, SMNVEV (reference sequence). Trimming cost V 8 bases and J 2 bases, with 7 bases left between them. This CDR3 has 12 amino acids. The CDR3 is CASGAPYNEQFF. The CDR3 DNA reads as TGTGCCAGCGGTGCGCCCTACAATGAGCAGTTCTTC.

At least ten counts were recorded for this clonotype. The chain carries TRBV15 and TRBJ2-7, with unresolved D. V was pared by 1 base and J by 4 bases, with 8 bases between. Germline-derived CDR1 and CDR2 are LNHNV and YYDKDF (reference sequence). The CDR3 has 13 amino acids. This chain's CDR3 is CATSRGLGYEQYF. CDR3 nucleotides: TGTGCCACCAGCAGAGGGCTAGGGTACGAGCAGTACTTC.

This clonotype has a count of ten or more. The chain joins TRBV5-1 to TRBJ2-7, with D perhaps TRBD1 (6 bases). Germline loops: CDR1 SGHRS, CDR2 YFSETQ. CDR3 length: 14 residues. V was pared by 5 bases and J by 3 bases, with 15 bases between. Here the CDR3 DNA reads TGCGCCAGCAGTCTAGGGGGTTCTGACTACGAGCAGTACTTC. It yields the protein CASSLGGSDYEQYF.

This clonotype was observed many times. The rearrangement links TRBV5-1 to TRBJ1-6; D is perhaps TRBD1 (5 bases). CDR3 length: 15 residues. Germline V gene lookup returns CDR1 SGHRS and CDR2 YFSETQ. V was shortened by 4 bases and J by 7 bases, with 15 bases between the two germline ends. As DNA, the CDR3 is TGCGCCAGCAGCCCGCCGGACATGAGGAATTCACCCCTCCACTTT. Translation gives CASSPPDMRNSPLHF.

The rearrangement joins TRBV6-1 to TRBJ2-6; 7 nucleotides align to TRBD1. V shed 5 bases and J 2 bases; nucleotides not matched to a gene: 3. The CDR3 contains 15 residues. CDR1 and CDR2 (germline): MNHNS, SASEGT. The CDR3 sequence: CASSRGQAGANVLTF. In DNA, the CDR3 is TGTGCCAGCAGTAGAGGACAGGCTGGGGCCAACGTCCTGACTTTC.

This clonotype was seen repeatedly, ten times or more. Here the CDR3 DNA reads TGCGCCAGCAGCACCGGACCCTATGAGCAGTTCTTC. Translating it yields CASSTGPYEQFF. The chain combines TRBV5-1 with TRBJ2-1, with D unresolved. Trimming shortened V by 4 bases and J by 8 bases, and 10 bases separated the two germline ends. The CDR3 contains 12 residues. The germline CDR1 and CDR2 sequences are SGHRS and YFSETQ.

The rearrangement links TRBV6-9 to TRBJ1-1; D gene unclear. Germline CDR1 and CDR2: MNHGY and SVAAGI. V was shortened by 3 bases and J by 0 bases, with 5 bases between the two germline ends. The CDR3 spans 13 residues. The CDR3 DNA reads TGTGCCAGCAGTTACGTCCTGAACACTGAAGCTTTCTTT. Encoded protein: CASSYVLNTEAFF.

This clonotype came up a few times. The chain joins TRBV7-3 to TRBJ2-5; the D gene is possibly TRBD2 (5 bases). Germline V lookup: CDR1 SGHTA, CDR2 FQGTGA. Trimming pared 6 bases from V and 3 bases from J, leaving 17 bases between. The CDR3 consists of 15 residues. The CDR3 nucleotides are TGTGCCAGCAGTCAGGATCGGGGTAGCAAAGAGACCCAGTACTTC. It specifies CASSQDRGSKETQYF.

This clonotype turned up a few times. The chain has TRBV7-3 and TRBJ2-5, with unresolved D. Germline V lookup: CDR1 SGHTA, CDR2 FQGTGA. The CDR3 runs 13 residues. With 8 bases removed from V and 1 base from J, the gap between germline ends came to 11 bases. CDR3 region: CASAISAQETQYF. The CDR3 nucleotides read TGTGCCAGCGCGATCAGCGCCCAAGAGACCCAGTACTTC.

Many counts were recorded for this clonotype. The CDR3 loop is CASSLEAAPYNEQFF. Written as DNA, the CDR3 is TGTGCCAGCAGCTTAGAAGCGGCCCCCTACAATGAGCAGTTCTTC. This chain connects TRBV7-3 to TRBJ2-1, with TRBD2 as a possible D gene (5 bases). CDR3 length: 15 amino acids. The germline V and J ends were trimmed by 2 bases and 2 bases, with 10 bases remaining between them. CDR1 and CDR2 (germline): SGHTA, FQGTGA.

This clonotype was recorded at least ten times. The chain couples TRBV7-9 to TRBJ2-7; D remains ambiguous. CDR1 SEHNR and CDR2 FQNEAQ come from the germline V gene (reference sequence). The CDR3 has 13 residues. Trimming removed 1 base from V and 7 bases from J, with 11 bases in between. The CDR3: CASSLDRGDEQYF. CDR3 in DNA: TGTGCCAGCAGCTTAGATAGAGGCGATGAGCAGTACTTC.

In its sample, this clonotype was seen many times. This chain uses TRBV7-3 with TRBJ2-1, with TRBD2 matching 9 bases. The CDR3 consists of 15 residues. Germline V lookup: CDR1 SGHTA, CDR2 FQGTGA. V was clipped by 2 bases and J by 7 bases; unmatched bases: 6. CDR3 residues: CASSLAGGPGNEQFF. For the CDR3, the DNA is TGTGCCAGCAGCTTAGCGGGAGGGCCTGGGAATGAGCAGTTCTTC.

This clonotype was detected only a few times. V usage is TRBV19 and J usage is TRBJ1-5, with TRBD1 identical over 10 bases. Germline assignment: CDR1 LNHDA and CDR2 SQIVND (reference sequence). V was clipped by 6 bases and J by 2 bases; unmatched bases: 4. The CDR3 consists of 15 residues. The CDR3: CASRGQGNGNQPQHF. The DNA for the CDR3 is TGTGCCAGTAGGGGACAGGGGAATGGCAATCAGCCCCAGCATTTT.

The CDR3 nucleotides read TGCGCCAGCAGCTTGGCCGCTAGCCAAGAGACCCAGTACTTC. Amino acid sequence: CASSLAASQETQYF. V and J are TRBV5-1 and TRBJ2-5; D is ambiguous. The CDR3 is 14 amino acids. The V end lost 0 bases, the J end lost 1 base, and 7 bases lay between the germline ends. Per germline, CDR1 SGHRS and CDR2 YFSETQ.

This clonotype has a handful of counts. A much larger clone sits a single nucleotide away, making a read error possible. The rearrangement uses TRBV7-2 and TRBJ2-1; D tentatively fits TRBD1 or TRBD2 (5 bases each). Germline values: CDR1 SGHTA, CDR2 FQGNSA. The V end lost 5 bases, the J end lost 7 bases, and 18 bases lay between the germline ends. The CDR3 has 15 amino acids. The CDR3 here is CASSPLRGEANEQFF. CDR3 sequence (DNA): TGTGCCAGCAGCCCCCTGAGGGGAGAGGCGAATGAGCAGTTCTTC.